The rows below give T cell receptor beta chains drawn from one sample of a study of identical twins. A single record per CDR3 protein comes from TCRdb applying MiXCR to the 5' RACE reads. The sample carries 550,000 to 700,000 distinct CDR3 sequences, over 8.5% recorded once. The sample was also reused in another study, on yellow fever vaccine responses in identical twins.

The sequenced sample consisted of PBMCs. The receptors originated from a woman younger than 30 in good health. The CDR3 runs from the conserved cysteine through the conserved F or W. Fields, in order: J gene, clone size, V gene, D gene, CDR3 protein, CDR3 DNA. The D gene is left open where the match is weak. Not all rows give a size; the values are once, few, many and, for expanded clones, a class.

J: TRBJ2-1; size: many; V: TRBV4-3; D: -; CDR3: CASSPKTVLYNEQFF; DNA: TGCGCCAGCAGCCCCAAGACCGTACTCTACAATGAGCAGTTCTTC
J: TRBJ2-2; size: -; V: TRBV20-1; D: TRBD2; CDR3: CCARSSGRAGTGELFF; DNA: TGCTGTGCTAGGTCTAGCGGGAGGGCCGGCACCGGGGAGCTGTTTTTT
J: TRBJ2-2; size: -; V: TRBV10-3; D: -; CDR3: CAIRAITGELFF; DNA: TGTGCCATCAGGGCTATAACCGGGGAGCTGTTTTTT
J: TRBJ2-7; size: few; V: TRBV7-2; D: TRBD2; CDR3: CASSLGGGRRSYEQYF; DNA: TGTGCCAGCAGCTTAGGCGGCGGGAGGAGGTCCTACGAGCAGTACTTC
J: TRBJ2-7; size: -; V: TRBV5-1; D: TRBD2; CDR3: CASSLSFGGGPYEQYF; DNA: TGCGCCAGCAGCTTGTCTTTCGGGGGGGGGCCCTACGAGCAGTACTTC
J: TRBJ2-4; size: many; V: TRBV5-6; D: -; CDR3: CASSQNRAVTKNIQYF; DNA: TGTGCCAGCAGCCAAAACAGGGCGGTCACCAAAAACATTCAGTACTTC
J: TRBJ2-5; size: few; V: TRBV12-3/TRBV12-4; D: TRBD2; CDR3: CASSLGRAQTQYF; DNA: TGTGCCAGCAGTTTGGGGAGGGCCCAGACCCAGTACTTC
J: TRBJ1-3; size: few; V: TRBV6-5; D: -; CDR3: CASSYGSRFHSSGNTIYF; DNA: TGTGCCAGCAGTTACGGGTCACGGTTCCACAGCTCTGGAAACACCATATATTTT
J: TRBJ2-5; size: -; V: TRBV10-3; D: -; CDR3: CAIREGHIQETQYF; DNA: TGTGCCATCAGAGAAGGACATATCCAAGAGACCCAGTACTTC
J: TRBJ2-1; size: few; V: TRBV7-9; D: -; CDR3: CASSSRDIPLEQFF; DNA: TGTGCCAGCAGCAGTAGGGACATACCTCTTGAGCAGTTCTTC
J: TRBJ2-3; size: -; V: TRBV27; D: -; CDR3: CASSFPRDTQYF; DNA: TGTGCCAGCAGTTTTCCCCGAGATACGCAGTATTTT
J: TRBJ1-6; size: many; V: TRBV27; D: TRBD1; CDR3: CASSSHQQGRNSPLHF; DNA: TGTGCCAGCAGTTCCCACCAACAGGGGAGGAATTCACCCCTCCACTTT
J: TRBJ2-5; size: few; V: TRBV5-1; D: TRBD1; CDR3: CASSLRLRQGRRETQYF; DNA: TGCGCCAGCAGCTTGCGGCTCCGACAGGGGCGCAGAGAGACCCAGTACTTC
J: TRBJ2-7; size: few; V: TRBV7-8; D: TRBD1; CDR3: CASSSGNRGLAEQYF; DNA: TGTGCCAGCAGCTCCGGGAACAGGGGGCTTGCCGAGCAGTACTTC
J: TRBJ2-2; size: many; V: TRBV5-1; D: -; CDR3: CASSLARSTGELFF; DNA: TGCGCCAGCAGCTTGGCCCGAAGTACCGGGGAGCTGTTTTTT
J: TRBJ2-5; size: -; V: TRBV28; D: TRBD1; CDR3: CASSLNTGVLGETQYF; DNA: TGTGCCAGCAGTTTAAATACAGGGGTTTTAGGAGAGACCCAGTACTTC
J: TRBJ1-5; size: -; V: TRBV15; D: -; CDR3: CATSRDFSSVVRGNQPQHF; DNA: TGTGCCACCAGCAGAGATTTTTCGTCCGTCGTTAGGGGCAATCAGCCCCAGCATTTT
J: TRBJ2-5; size: -; V: TRBV28; D: -; CDR3: CASSLLAAMKTQYF; DNA: TGTGCCAGCAGTTTATTGGCCGCGATGAAGACCCAGTACTTC
J: TRBJ2-7; size: few; V: TRBV12-3/TRBV12-4; D: TRBD2; CDR3: CASSTSASGRAYEQYF; DNA: TGTGCCAGCAGCACCTCGGCTAGCGGGAGGGCCTACGAGCAGTACTTC
J: TRBJ2-4; size: many; V: TRBV7-9; D: -; CDR3: CASSREAKNIQYF; DNA: TGTGCCAGCAGCAGGGAAGCCAAAAACATTCAGTACTTC
J: TRBJ1-1; size: few; V: TRBV18; D: -; CDR3: CASSPDPGAGNTEAFF; DNA: TGTGCCAGCTCACCGGACCCGGGGGCCGGAAACACTGAAGCTTTCTTT
J: TRBJ2-3; size: few; V: TRBV28; D: TRBD2; CDR3: CASSIEGLGVTDTQYF; DNA: TGTGCCAGCAGCATCGAGGGACTAGGCGTCACAGATACGCAGTATTTT
J: TRBJ1-2; size: many; V: TRBV5-6; D: -; CDR3: CASSPGRGGYGYTF; DNA: TGTGCCAGCAGCCCCGGAAGGGGTGGCTATGGCTACACCTTC
J: TRBJ1-1; size: -; V: TRBV14; D: TRBD1; CDR3: CASSPAGTGTSPEAFF; DNA: TGTGCCAGCAGCCCTGCCGGGACAGGGACGAGCCCTGAAGCTTTCTTT
J: TRBJ2-1; size: few; V: TRBV5-1; D: TRBD1; CDR3: CASSLAGQGYEQFF; DNA: TGCGCCAGCAGCTTGGCGGGACAGGGCTATGAGCAGTTCTTC
J: TRBJ2-1; size: -; V: TRBV6-1; D: TRBD1; CDR3: CASGGPMGQGYEQFF; DNA: TGTGCCAGCGGGGGCCCAATGGGACAGGGTTATGAGCAGTTCTTC
J: TRBJ2-7; size: few; V: TRBV20-1; D: -; CDR3: CSARGTRRGFGLDYEQYF; DNA: TGCAGTGCTAGAGGGACTCGCCGGGGCTTCGGGCTAGACTACGAGCAGTACTTC
J: TRBJ1-1; size: -; V: TRBV3-1; D: TRBD1; CDR3: CASSQVGTGVLNTEAFF; DNA: TGTGCCAGCAGCCAAGTGGGGACAGGGGTTCTTAACACTGAAGCTTTCTTT
J: TRBJ2-3; size: -; V: TRBV12-5; D: -; CDR3: CASGLVHDTQYF; DNA: TGTGCTAGTGGTTTGGTACACGATACGCAGTATTTT
J: TRBJ2-1; size: -; V: TRBV25-1; D: TRBD2; CDR3: CASSDDTSGTNNEQFF; DNA: TGTGCCAGCAGCGACGATACTAGCGGGACAAACAATGAGCAGTTCTTC
J: TRBJ2-3; size: few; V: TRBV20-1; D: -; CDR3: CSASLGGTTDTQYF; DNA: TGCAGTGCTTCCTTAGGAGGAACCACAGATACGCAGTATTTT
J: TRBJ2-3; size: few; V: TRBV18; D: -; CDR3: CASSPPQGRDTQYF; DNA: TGTGCCAGCTCACCACCACAGGGGAGGGATACGCAGTATTTT
J: TRBJ2-1; size: -; V: TRBV6-1; D: TRBD1; CDR3: CASSRRTGPFGSYNEQFF; DNA: TGTGCCAGCAGCAGAAGGACAGGTCCATTTGGCTCCTACAATGAGCAGTTCTTC
J: TRBJ2-7; size: few; V: TRBV19; D: -; CDR3: CATSGGGQSPYEQYF; DNA: TGTGCCACCTCAGGTGGAGGGCAGTCCCCATACGAGCAGTACTTC
J: TRBJ2-3; size: few; V: TRBV12-3/TRBV12-4; D: -; CDR3: CASSPREGPDTQYF; DNA: TGTGCCAGCAGTCCCCGAGAGGGGCCAGATACGCAGTATTTT
J: TRBJ2-3; size: -; V: TRBV5-1; D: -; CDR3: CASSLLVDSDTQYF; DNA: TGCGCCAGCAGCCTATTAGTTGATTCCGATACGCAGTATTTT
J: TRBJ2-1; size: -; V: TRBV10-3; D: -; CDR3: CAISDLSHEQFF; DNA: TGTGCCATCAGTGATCTTTCCCATGAGCAGTTCTTC
J: TRBJ2-5; size: many; V: TRBV25-1; D: -; CDR3: CASQGPVEPQETQYF; DNA: TGTGCCAGCCAAGGGCCGGTCGAACCCCAAGAGACCCAGTACTTC
J: TRBJ2-5; size: many; V: TRBV7-9; D: TRBD1; CDR3: CASSPLGQGRQETQYF; DNA: TGTGCCAGCAGCCCCCTCGGACAGGGGAGGCAAGAGACCCAGTACTTC
J: TRBJ2-1; size: few; V: TRBV5-8; D: -; CDR3: CASSLRNYNEQFF; DNA: TGTGCCAGCAGCTTGCGGAACTACAATGAGCAGTTCTTC
J: TRBJ2-5; size: -; V: TRBV5-1; D: TRBD1; CDR3: CASSQGAGENQYF; DNA: TGCGCCAGCAGTCAGGGGGCTGGAGAGAACCAGTACTTC
J: TRBJ2-5; size: many; V: TRBV3-1; D: -; CDR3: CASSLPKKGETQYF; DNA: TGTGCCAGCAGCCTACCTAAAAAAGGGGAGACCCAGTACTTC
J: TRBJ2-3; size: few; V: TRBV24-1; D: -; CDR3: CATSSYTDTQYF; DNA: TGTGCCACCAGCTCCTACACAGATACGCAGTATTTT
J: TRBJ2-7; size: -; V: TRBV28; D: TRBD2; CDR3: CASSPPGGVYEQYF; DNA: TGTGCCAGCAGCCCCCCGGGGGGAGTCTACGAGCAGTACTTC
J: TRBJ2-7; size: few; V: TRBV30; D: -; CDR3: CAWRQTAAGSVQYF; DNA: TGTGCCTGGCGACAGACAGCTGCCGGGAGTGTGCAGTACTTC
J: TRBJ1-3; size: few; V: TRBV15; D: -; CDR3: CATSRDRGTGNTIYF; DNA: TGTGCCACCAGCAGAGATCGGGGGACTGGAAACACCATATATTTT
J: TRBJ2-1; size: -; V: TRBV5-1; D: -; CDR3: CASSLFAGDNNEQFF; DNA: TGCGCCAGCAGCTTGTTTGCGGGGGACAACAATGAGCAGTTCTTC